Described below is a single T cell receptor beta chain sequence and its context. This clonotype appeared many times. Its target antigen remains unknown. The record has no base qualities; no much larger clone is one base away. A patient counted as having stable Graves' hyperthyroidism if no progression to ophthalmopathy occurred over 18 months of follow-up. Hyperthyroidism patients were aged 18 to 65 years and newly diagnosed, with disease duration of less than 2 months. Any patient with an uncontrolled infection, another autoimmune disease, pregnancy or lactation was excluded. Clinical symptoms, serum thyroxine and TRAb, thyroid ultrasound, and orbital computed tomography formed the basis for the diagnoses. Ficoll-Paque density gradient centrifugation was used to isolate PBMCs from approximately 11 ml of fresh peripheral blood. Total RNA was extracted using Trizol reagent, and RNA quality was assessed on an Agilent 2100 Bioanalyzer.

This sample stems from a study of T cells in Graves' hyperthyroidism and ophthalmopathy (dated by TCRdb to 2018 to 2020). In terms of the full investigation: Peripheral blood was sampled at the time of initial diagnosis, prior to any treatment. The paper reports TCR Vbeta CDR3 sequencing of about 140 peripheral blood samples: approximately 43 ophthalmopathy, some 80 hyperthyroidism and around 17 progressor patients. In roughly six Graves' hyperthyroidism patients, the study also compared T-cell repertoires from thyroid tissue with T-cell repertoires from blood. Prospective prediction of ophthalmopathy was tested in an independent validation cohort of 18 to 20 hyperthyroidism patients and approximately 17 patients who later progressed to ophthalmopathy. To identify distinguishing TCR V-J signatures, a discovery cohort of about a hundred patients was used, comprising 43 with Graves' ophthalmopathy and around 57 with stable Graves' hyperthyroidism. Once sampling was done, hyperthyroidism patients were given methimazole at a starting dose of 30 mg daily, whereas ophthalmopathy patients were given high-dose intravenous methylprednisolone. For training and testing, the 80 to 100 patients in the discovery cohort were randomly divided in a 7:3 ratio. On the study overall, not on this receptor specifically: During validation, the model predicted progression to ophthalmopathy a median of about 6.3 months ahead of onset, with around 70% sensitivity and about 75% specificity. Ophthalmopathy was separated from stable hyperthyroidism by a 13 V-J signature model, with approximately 89% sensitivity and roughly 84% specificity obtained in cross-validation and 80%/75% obtained in testing. No statistical method was used to set the sample size in advance, and investigators knew the group allocation. Blood samples also contained most of the expanded thyroid clonotypes (frequency above 0.001), which suggests that blood repertoires may reflect thyroid immune responses.

TCR beta CDR3 regions were amplified from RNA transcripts. For the first round of RT-PCR on the TCR CDR3, the HTBI primer set was used together with the Qiagen OneStep RT-PCR kit. Libraries were constructed in a second round of multiplex PCR, after which size selection and purification were carried out. Paired-end sequencing of the libraries was performed with 100 bp reads on an Illumina HiSeq2000. Under the source paper's analysis protocol: SOAPnuke was used to process the raw data, with reads discarded if the reads contained adapters or uncalled bases, had a mean Phred below 15, or lacked an exact constant-primer or identifier match. COPE v1.2.5 was used to merge high-quality paired reads, and clonotypes were defined as unique nucleotide sequences. MiTCR v1.1 was used to align clonotypes to the IMGT TRBV, TRBD and TRBJ reference segments. The analysis included only V-J combinations with a frequency above 0.0001, which together covered around 99% of the repertoires. The TCS score was defined as F50 (clonal expansion) divided by E x V (chaos), with BLOSUM62-based TCRdist calculated between CDR3 peptides within each V-J. Welch's t-statistics and random forest reduced around 550 V-J features to 10 to 15, which were used in a naive Bayes classifier (R e1071). TCRdb reanalyzed the raw reads on its own, using fastp at Q25 for trimming and MiXCR for clone calling, and kept in-frame beta chains. A single entry per CDR3 protein holds the most common genes and DNA from its merged rows. TCRdb's processing, not the authors', yielded these V and J calls. The sample profile shows hundreds of thousands of distinct CDR3 sequences; 13% to 15% of them were found once. The ten largest make up 9.5% to 13% of the sample.

The V end loses 0 bases and the J end loses 1 base, and a stretch of 19 bases separates them. From its cysteine to its phenylalanine, the CDR3 spans 19 amino acids. CDR3 DNA only is kept here, 57 bases in frame from base 1. The germline V gene sets CDR1 to MNHEY and CDR2 to SVGAGI. The rearranged chain carries TRBV6-5 and TRBJ2-1, with the D gene not clear enough to name. Specimen: blood. The receptor comes from a young woman with Graves' hyperthyroidism. Read as DNA, the sequence is TGTGCCAGCAGTTACTCTAGGGCACCGGACGCCGCTTCCTACAATGAGCAGTTCTTC. This sequence encodes CASSYSRAPDAASYNEQFF.